This T cell receptor (beta chain) originates from a study of CD8 T cells in ankylosing spondylitis. General study points: It appeared that ankylosing spondylitis blood was characterized by a TCR beta motif of about 8 highly homologous variants. Reports say disease-linked clones showed up significantly more in matched ankylosing spondylitis synovial fluid.

Concerning this clonotype: Its antigen is still unknown.

The CDR3 length is 13 residues. Germline V gene data show CDR1 as PRHDT and CDR2 as FYEKMQ (reference sequence). V lost 6 bases and J 0 bases, leaving 7 bases between the germline ends. Making use of molecular barcodes, quantitative 5'-RACE generated TCR beta libraries. TCRdb recomputed calls from the 5' RACE reads with MiXCR, one row per CDR3 protein. The sample holds approximately 350,000 distinct CDR3 sequences, 20% to 25% seen once. The sequenced material came from blood, either unsorted or a sorted T cell fraction (not recorded which). This chain connects TRBV13 to TRBJ2-3; no clear D. The clonotype comes from a male donor with ankylosing spondylitis or in good health (not recorded which). The CDR3 DNA is TGTGCCAGCAGGGTTGCGAGCACAGATACGCAGTATTTT. Translating it yields CASRVASTDTQYF.